This T cell receptor beta chain was recovered during a study of persistence of HIV-infected CD4 T cells. The stimulus was lysate of CMV-infected fibroblasts, roughly 9.2 ug/mL. Memory cells lacking CD40L and CD69 with high CD45RO were sorted. On this clone itself: As yet, its antigen is unknown.

Sequencing used immunoSEQ version 4 in survey mode. Only in-frame clones appear in the TCRdb table, and some are missing; sequencing was by immunoSEQ multiplex PCR. Among about 48,000 clones listed, more than 70% were seen once. This TCR was recovered from an adult man with HIV who was CMV-seropositive. The specimen comprised CD4+ T cells sorted from PBMCs after approximately 18-hour stimulation, sampled from a patient who received antiretroviral therapy.

CDR3 coding DNA: TGTGCCAGCAGTCCACGGGACAGGGGGCGAAGGCAGTACTTC. It yields the protein CASSPRDRGRRQYF. V usage is TRBV6-5 and J usage is TRBJ2-7; 12 positions agree with TRBD1. This CDR3 spans 14 amino acids. V trimming: 5 bases; J trimming: 9 bases; junction bases outside the gene matches: 8. Germline V lookup: CDR1 MNHEY, CDR2 SVGAGI.